This T cell receptor (beta chain) was retrieved from a study of T cell repertoires in cytomegalovirus infection. Study findings and constraints: Clonotypes of TCR beta that were HLA-C-restricted and CMV-specific dominated the ex vivo response.

Germline V gives CDR1 SGHVS, CDR2 FQNEAQ. V gave up 5 bases and J gave up 1 base, with 14 bases separating them. The length of the CDR3 is 15 residues. Each CDR3 protein gets one entry after TCRdb re-called the reads with MiXCR. The table has 700,000 to 950,000 distinct CDR3 sequences, roughly 33% seen once. This clonotype was seen at least ten times. Its antigen is not identified. This receptor was identified in a human donor in good health (CMV status not recorded). Some clones in this sample may be carry-over from other donors' samples. The specimen was cultured CD8+ T cells from PBMCs, collected from culture after CMV antigen stimulation. V usage is TRBV7-8 and J usage is TRBJ1-1; weak D call: TRBD1 (6 bases). The DNA for the CDR3 is TGTGCCAGCAGCCCCCCGAGGGGGGCGAACACTGAAGCTTTCTTT. Residues: CASSPPRGANTEAFF.